Shown below are 3 T cell receptor beta chains from a single sample sequenced in a study of spatial heterogeneity in lung cancer. General study results and limits: The study found that expanded intratumoral alpha and beta TCR counts tracked tumor mutation counts.

TCRdb processed the 5' RACE reads anew with MiXCR; each CDR3 protein has one entry. The sample has approximately 94,000 distinct CDR3 sequences, under 4.5% seen once. The antigens these receptors bind are not known. Described time point: sample taken at primary tumor resection. Sample: lung tumor tissue, taken at surgery. The receptors stem from a male donor with early-stage non-small cell lung cancer.

This clonotype was counted ten times or more. The chain employs TRBV13 and TRBJ2-7, with unresolved D. Germline loops: CDR1 PRHDT, CDR2 FYEKMQ (reference sequence). The V end lost 4 bases, the J end lost 6 bases, and 10 bases lay between the germline ends. This CDR3 has 12 amino acids. CDR3 in DNA: TGTGCCAGCAGCTACTCCAGGCGCGAGCAGTACTTC. Translation: CASSYSRREQYF.

This clonotype was recorded many times. The chain links TRBV20-1 to TRBJ2-7; 10 bases fit TRBD2. The CDR3 sequence is 14 residues long. Per the germline V gene, CDR1 is DFQATT and CDR2 is SNEGSKA (reference sequence). Trimming removed 6 bases from V and 0 bases from J; junction bases left unmatched: 5. The CDR3 DNA reads as TGCAGTGCCCGACCTAGCGGGAGCTCCTACGAGCAGTACTTC. This translates into CSARPSGSSYEQYF.

This clonotype has at least ten counts. The CDR3, as DNA: TGCAGCGTTCAGTTAGGGGGCGAGCAGTACTTC. Protein product: CSVQLGGEQYF. The V and J genes are TRBV29-1 and TRBJ2-7; D is possibly TRBD1 (6 bases). Germline V gives CDR1 SQVTM, CDR2 ANQGSEA. V lost 5 bases and J lost 6, with 11 bases in between. The CDR3 has 11 amino acids.